Following are 19 T cell receptor beta chains from one sample sequenced in a study of cytomegalovirus exposure and HLA in healthy donors. 13 Jbeta primers and 60 Vbeta primers were used for the PCR. Sequencing used immunoSEQ multiplex PCR; TCRdb keeps in-frame clones, though not all of them. This table has about 130,000 clones, around 74% appearing once. The specimen was PBMCs. The receptors were gathered from a woman aged 50 to 60 in good health and CMV-seropositive.

This clone was counted at least ten times. The chain is built from TRBV7-9 and TRBJ1-1; D is unresolved. This CDR3 is 13 amino acids long. V lost 7 bases to trimming and J lost 3 bases, with 12 bases between them. CDR1 and CDR2 from the germline V gene are SEHNR and FQNEAQ (reference sequence). The CDR3, as DNA: TGTGCCAGCACCCTAACGCGGGACACTGAAGCTTTCTTT. It specifies CASTLTRDTEAFF.

This chain connects TRBV4-2 to TRBJ2-7; tentatively, D is TRBD1 (5 bases). Trimming took off 0 bases at V and 1 base at J, with 13 bases between the two ends. Germline V gene lookup returns CDR1 LGHNA and CDR2 YNFKEQ. CDR3 length: 16 amino acids. CDR3 nucleotides: TGTGCCAGCAGCCAAGAAACAGGCTCCCCTTCCTACGAGCAGTACTTC. Protein product: CASSQETGSPSYEQYF.

The chain combines TRBV5-8 with TRBJ1-3; D is perhaps TRBD1 (5 bases). Germline values: CDR1 SGHTS, CDR2 YDEGEE. The CDR3 runs to 15 residues. The V end lost 2 bases, the J end lost 0 bases, and 9 bases lay between the germline ends. The CDR3 DNA reads as TGTGCCAGCAGCTTTAGGGGTACCTCTGGAAACACCATATATTTT. This gives the protein CASSFRGTSGNTIYF.

This clone was counted once. The chain recombines TRBV5-1 with TRBJ2-2; weak D call: TRBD2 (6 bases). There are 15 residues in the CDR3. Germline V gene data show CDR1 as SGHRS and CDR2 as YFSETQ. V dropped 6 bases and J dropped 0 bases, with 12 bases sitting between them. The CDR3, as DNA: TGCGCCAGCACCCGGGACTCCGCGAACACCGGGGAGCTGTTTTTT. This gives the protein CASTRDSANTGELFF.

This chain links TRBV11-2 with TRBJ2-1; TRBD2 matches 8 bases. The CDR3 length is 12 residues. From germline, CDR1 is SGHAT and CDR2 FQNNGV. Trimming cost V 7 bases and J 6 bases; bases outside gene matches: 2. The CDR3, as DNA: TGTGCCAGCACCACTAGCGGCAATGAGCAGTTCTTC. Its protein product is CASTTSGNEQFF.

This clone came up a few times. The chain employs TRBV5-1 and TRBJ1-1; TRBD1 is a possible D gene (5 bases). The CDR3 is 12 residues long. The ends were cut back, 4 bases at V and 3 bases at J, with 7 bases in the middle. The V gene's germline CDR1 is SGHRS and CDR2 YFSETQ. The CDR3 coding sequence is TGCGCCAGCAGCGAAGGGGACACTGAAGCTTTCTTT. Translation gives CASSEGDTEAFF. Together with reference TRBV5-1 and TRBJ1-1, the CDR3 gives the full variable domain: KAGVTQTPRYLIKTRGQQVTLSCSPISGHRSVSWYQQTPGQGLQFLFEYFSETQRNKGNFPGRFSGRQFSNSRSEMNVSTLELGDSALYLCASSEGDTEAFFGQGTRLTVV.

The rearrangement uses TRBV7-8 and TRBJ2-2, with D tentatively TRBD1 (6 bases). The CDR3 length is 15 residues. CDR1 and CDR2 from the germline V gene are SGHVS and FQNEAQ. The V and J ends lost 5 bases and 0 bases respectively, with 10 bases between them. The CDR3 DNA sequence: TGTGCCAGCAGCGAAGACAGGACGAACACCGGGGAGCTGTTTTTT. This translates into CASSEDRTNTGELFF.

The V call is TRBV2, the J call TRBJ2-5; 7 nucleotides line up with TRBD1. CDR1 SNHLY and CDR2 FYNNEI come from the germline V gene. V lost 8 bases to trimming and J lost 5 bases; unmatched junction nucleotides: 8. The CDR3 spans 13 residues. The CDR3 nucleotides read TGTGCCAGCGGCCGGGACAGAGGGGAGACCCAGTACTTC. It specifies CASGRDRGETQYF.

This clone was observed a few times. V usage is TRBV6-6 and J usage is TRBJ1-6; possible D gene TRBD1, 5 bases. Germline CDR1 MNHNY, CDR2 SVGAGI (reference sequence). The CDR3 loop spans 16 amino acids. V shed 6 bases and J shed 8 bases, with 20 bases lying between them. CDR3 nucleotide sequence: TGTGCCAGCAGACATATTCTTTGGGGCCGGGATTCACCCCTCCACTTT. Protein: CASRHILWGRDSPLHF.

The V gene is TRBV27, the J gene TRBJ2-5; perhaps TRBD1 as D (6 bases). Germline loops: CDR1 MNHEY, CDR2 SMNVEV (reference sequence). The CDR3 spans 13 residues. Trimming shortened V by 7 bases and J by 5 bases, and 14 bases separated the two germline ends. The CDR3 coding sequence is TGTGCCAGCACTTCAACAGGGCTGGAGACCCAGTACTTC. Encoded protein: CASTSTGLETQYF.

The V and J genes are TRBV5-1 and TRBJ2-1; D unresolved. Trimming shortened V by 0 bases and J by 8 bases, and 6 bases separated the two germline ends. This CDR3 has 12 amino acids. Germline CDR1 and CDR2: SGHRS and YFSETQ. CDR3 DNA sequence: TGCGCCAGCAGCTTGGGAACGGATGAGCAGTTCTTC. As protein: CASSLGTDEQFF.

This clone was detected once. The rearrangement uses TRBV7-2 and TRBJ2-3; 9 positions agree with TRBD2. Looked up from germline, CDR1 is SGHTA and CDR2 is FQGNSA. The CDR3 has 16 residues. V shed 1 base, J shed 4 bases, and the junction held 6 bases outside the gene matches. CDR3 DNA sequence: TGTGCCAGCAGCTTAGTTGGCGGGGGGGTACCAGATACGCAGTATTTT. Encoded protein: CASSLVGGGVPDTQYF.

The V call is TRBV27, the J call TRBJ1-6; possibly TRBD1 for D (6 bases). Germline CDR1 is MNHEY and CDR2 is SMNVEV (reference sequence). The CDR3 covers 13 residues. The V end lost 2 bases, the J end lost 11 bases, and 10 bases lay between the germline ends. This CDR3 is CASSLATGPPLHF. CDR3 nucleotide sequence: TGTGCCAGCAGTTTAGCCACAGGGCCACCCCTCCACTTT.

The rearrangement joins TRBV19 to TRBJ2-3, with D maybe TRBD1 (5 bases). The V end lost 5 bases, the J end lost 5 bases, and 11 bases lay between the germline ends. This CDR3 spans 13 amino acids. Germline V gene data show CDR1 as LNHDA and CDR2 as SQIVND (reference sequence). CDR3 sequence: CASSAGRGDTQYF. The CDR3 coding sequence is TGTGCCAGTAGTGCAGGTAGGGGAGATACGCAGTATTTT.

This chain uses TRBV6-4 with TRBJ1-2; no firm D call. The CDR3 loop spans 13 amino acids. V lost 0 bases to trimming and J lost 8 bases, with 10 bases between them. Germline loops: CDR1 MRHNA, CDR2 SNTAGT. Here the CDR3 DNA reads TGTGCCAGCAGTGACTCGTCCGGGTTCGGCTACACCTTC. This gives the protein CASSDSSGFGYTF.

This clone was picked up one time. The CDR3 region is CAIKQGANSPLHF. CDR3 bases: TGTGCCATAAAACAGGGGGCCAATTCACCCCTCCACTTT. The chain links TRBV2 to TRBJ1-6, with 9 bases fitting TRBD1. There are 13 residues in the CDR3. V trimming: 10 bases; J trimming: 7 bases; junction bases outside the gene matches: 5. CDR1 and CDR2 from the germline V gene are SNHLY and FYNNEI.

The chain recombines TRBV7-9 with TRBJ2-7, with D hard to call. Per the germline V gene, CDR1 is SEHNR and CDR2 is FQNEAQ (reference sequence). Trimming took 3 bases from V and 10 from J, leaving 13 bases between them. The CDR3 covers 12 residues. The DNA for the CDR3 is TGTGCCAGCAGCTTCGAGGTCAGCCCACAGTACTTC. It encodes CASSFEVSPQYF.

This clone was detected only once. V usage is TRBV9 and J usage is TRBJ2-1, with 7 bases that match TRBD2. Looked up from germline, CDR1 is SGDLS and CDR2 is YYNGEE. With V trimmed by 4 bases and J by 0 bases, 7 bases remained unmatched. The CDR3 spans 16 residues. CDR3 nucleotides: TGTGCCAGCAGCCCGGTTTCGGGGGGCTCCTACAATGAGCAGTTCTTC. Residues: CASSPVSGGSYNEQFF.

With respect to this clone: At one end the junction does not follow the germline gene, possibly because of a read error. V and J are TRBV5-1 and TRBJ1-4; D possibly corresponds to TRBD1 (5 bases). The CDR3 is made up of 15 amino acids. The germline V gene has CDR1 SGHRS and CDR2 YFSETQ. CDR3 nucleotide sequence: TGCTCCAGCAGCTTGACCGACAGCCCTAATGAAAAACTGTTTTTT. It codes for CSSSLTDSPNEKLFF.